The 9 T cell receptor beta chains below come from one sample, sequenced in a study of neurological immune-mediated disorders. MiXCR was run by TCRdb on the 5' RACE reads, yielding one entry per CDR3 protein. In the table there are 59,000 or so distinct CDR3 sequences, roughly an eighth of which are singletons. The sample taken for sequencing was PBMCs. Receptors were obtained from a woman aged 55-69 years with HTLV-1-associated myelopathy (HAM/TSP).

This clonotype was seen ten or more times. J is TRBJ2-3 and V is TRBV5-1; TRBD1 aligns across 7 bases. Germline loops: CDR1 SGHRS, CDR2 YFSETQ. V shed 0 bases, J shed 5 bases, and the junction held 12 bases outside the gene matches. The CDR3 loop spans 17 amino acids. The CDR3 nucleotides are TGCGCCAGCAGCTTGGGGAAGACAGGGCTCGTGGAAGATACGCAGTATTTT. It encodes CASSLGKTGLVEDTQYF.

Relative to its sample, this clonotype is medium-sized. This sequence joins TRBV2 and TRBJ1-6; a possible D gene is TRBD1 (5 bases). Per the germline V gene, CDR1 is SNHLY and CDR2 is FYNNEI. The V gene lost 5 bases and the J gene lost 9 bases, with 20 bases spanning the gap. The CDR3 consists of 16 residues. The CDR3 here is CASSFRDVSLGSPLHF. In DNA, the CDR3 is TGTGCCAGCAGTTTCCGGGACGTGTCTCTTGGTTCACCCCTCCACTTT.

There are many counts of this clonotype. The V and J genes are TRBV3-1 and TRBJ1-1, with D possibly TRBD1 on 6 matching bases. Trimming pared 2 bases from V and 5 bases from J, leaving 12 bases between. The germline CDR1 and CDR2 sequences are LGHDT and YNNKEL (reference sequence). The CDR3 extends over 14 amino acids. The chain's CDR3 is CASSQIQGHTEAFF. The CDR3 DNA is TGTGCCAGCAGCCAAATACAGGGTCATACTGAAGCTTTCTTT.

This clonotype was detected ten times or more. The chain carries TRBV12-3 or TRBV12-4 and TRBJ1-2; TRBD1 matches at 8 bases. The CDR3 extends over 12 amino acids. J was trimmed by 7 bases and V by 7 bases; bases with no gene match: 5. CDR3 nucleotides: TGTGCCAGCACCTCAGGGGGCAGTGGCTACACCTTC. It encodes CASTSGGSGYTF.

There are many counts of this clonotype. V usage is TRBV2 and J usage is TRBJ1-1; D remains unclear. Germline V gives CDR1 SNHLY, CDR2 FYNNEI. Between the trimmed V and J ends, which lost 6 bases and 1 base, there was a span of 9 bases. CDR3 length equals 13 residues. The CDR3: CASSAGPNTEAFF. The CDR3 nucleotides are TGTGCCAGCAGCGCGGGCCCGAACACTGAAGCTTTCTTT.

This clonotype was seen at least ten times. The chain is built from TRBV10-3 and TRBJ2-3; D is possibly TRBD1 (6 bases). V was trimmed by 3 bases and J by 3 bases, leaving 10 bases between them. The length of the CDR3 is 14 residues. Germline V gene sequence: CDR1 ENHRY, CDR2 SYGVKD. The CDR3: CAISEGGDTDTQYF. The CDR3 DNA sequence: TGTGCCATCAGTGAAGGGGGTGATACAGATACGCAGTATTTT.

This clonotype was seen repeatedly, ten times or more. The V call is TRBV20-1, the J call TRBJ2-1; D may correspond to TRBD1 or TRBD2 (5 bases each). Germline V gene sequence: CDR1 DFQATT, CDR2 SNEGSKA (reference sequence). The ends were cut back, 2 bases at V and 9 bases at J, with 17 bases in the middle. This CDR3 is built from 14 residues. CDR3 residues: CSARSPGPSGEQFF. Written as DNA, the CDR3 is TGCAGTGCTAGATCTCCGGGACCCTCTGGTGAGCAGTTCTTC.

The sample holds many counts of this clonotype. This could be a read error, since a much larger clone is one nucleotide away. The gene calls are TRBV12-3 or TRBV12-4 and TRBJ2-7; 8 nucleotides agree with TRBD2. This CDR3 comprises 14 residues. Trimming at V came to 5 bases and at J to 0 bases, leaving 3 bases not matched to a gene. CDR3 coding DNA: TGTGCCAGCAGTGCCGGGACTAGCTCCTACGAGCAGTACTTC. The encoded protein is CASSAGTSSYEQYF.

This clonotype was counted many times. The chain has TRBV5-1 and TRBJ2-1; 13 bases agree with TRBD2. V was pared by 4 bases and J by 7 bases, with 5 bases of the junction left unmatched. Germline V gene sequence: CDR1 SGHRS, CDR2 YFSETQ. There are 15 residues in the CDR3. The CDR3 is CASSVWTSGGNEQFF. In nucleotides, the CDR3 is TGCGCCAGCAGCGTTTGGACTAGCGGGGGTAATGAGCAGTTCTTC.